The 8 T cell receptor beta chains below come from one sample, sequenced in a study of T cells expressing NK-cell markers. TCRdb reprocessed the 5' RACE reads and reports one entry per CDR3 protein, with no DNA. The sample has 350,000 to 500,000 distinct CDR3 sequences, and its top ten clones hold 7.3%. The sequencing input was blood T cells: a sorted CD56 or NKG2C T cell subset, CD4+ or CD8+ T cells, or bulk PBMC T cells (not recorded which). The receptor source for this set is a woman between 18 and 70 years old in good health.

This rearrangement joins TRBV29-1 to TRBJ1-5. The V gene's germline CDR1 is SQVTM and CDR2 ANQGSEA. This CDR3 spans 13 amino acids. CDR3: CSVEMSAAGPQHF.

The chain is built from TRBV12-3 or TRBV12-4 and TRBJ1-4; lacking DNA, the TRBD1 call made by TCRdb goes unchecked. This CDR3 spans 16 amino acids. The CDR3: CASSPRQAGPNEKLFF.

The gene calls are TRBV20-1 and TRBJ2-1. Germline CDR1 reads DFQATT; CDR2 reads SNEGSKA (reference sequence). CDR3 length: 13 amino acids. CDR3 sequence reads: CSAREQLLNEQFF.

This sequence joins TRBV14 and TRBJ1-2. Germline CDR1 is SGHDN and CDR2 is FVKESK. The CDR3 extends over 14 amino acids. The CDR3 loop is CASSHALYSGGYTF. Complete variable domain (other parts from reference TRBV14 and TRBJ1-2): EAGVTQFPSHSVIEKGQTVTLRCDPISGHDNLYWYRRVMGKEIKFLLHFVKESKQDESGMPNNRFLAERTGGTYSTLKVQPAELEDSGVYFCASSHALYSGGYTFGSGTRLTVV.

The gene calls are TRBV28 and TRBJ2-7; the TCRdb call, TRBD1, lacks DNA for checking. CDR1 MDHEN and CDR2 SYDVKM come from the germline V gene. The CDR3 is made up of 15 amino acids. The CDR3 loop reads CASSLRTGGAVEQYF.

This sequence joins TRBV10-1 and TRBJ1-1; there is no DNA to check the TCRdb D call of TRBD1. The V gene's germline CDR1 is WNHNN and CDR2 SYGVQD (reference sequence). The CDR3 extends over 13 amino acids. The CDR3 here is CASNHLRGTEAFF.

CDR3 sequence: CASSQEWQGASYEQYF. This rearrangement joins TRBV4-1 to TRBJ2-7; TCRdb returns TRBD1, unconfirmable since there is no DNA. This CDR3 is built from 16 residues. Germline CDR1 and CDR2: MGHRA and YSYEKL.

This chain joins TRBV11-3 and TRBJ2-1; the D gene TCRdb calls, TRBD2, cannot be checked with no DNA. The length of the CDR3 is 12 residues. The germline V gene has CDR1 SGHNT and CDR2 YENEEA. CDR3 in amino acids: CASSLRTSGLFF.